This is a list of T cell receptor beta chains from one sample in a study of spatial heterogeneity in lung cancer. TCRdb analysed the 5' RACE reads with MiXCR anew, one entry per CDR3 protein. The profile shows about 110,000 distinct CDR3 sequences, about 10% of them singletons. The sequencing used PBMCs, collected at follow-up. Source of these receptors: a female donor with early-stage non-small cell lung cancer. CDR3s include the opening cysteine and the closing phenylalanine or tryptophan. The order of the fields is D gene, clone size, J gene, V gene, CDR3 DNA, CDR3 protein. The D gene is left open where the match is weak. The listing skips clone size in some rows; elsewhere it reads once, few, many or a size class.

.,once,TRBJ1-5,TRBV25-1,TGTGCCAGCACCGACAGTTTTAGCAATCAGCCCCAGCATTTT,CASTDSFSNQPQHF
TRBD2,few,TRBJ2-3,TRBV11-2,TGTGCCAGCAGCCCGACTAGCGGGAGACGGGTTGTAGATACGCAGTATTTT,CASSPTSGRRVVDTQYF
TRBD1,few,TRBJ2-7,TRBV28,TGTGCCAGCAGTCCAATGATCTACCGGGACAGGGGCTCCTACGAGCAGTACTTC,CASSPMIYRDRGSYEQYF
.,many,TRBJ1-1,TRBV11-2,TGTGCCAGCAGCTTAGTAGTGACTTGGGGAACTGAAGCTTTCTTT,CASSLVVTWGTEAFF
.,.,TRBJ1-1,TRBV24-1,TGTGCCACCAGTAGGGACTCGACGGGCACTGAAGCTTTCTTT,CATSRDSTGTEAFF
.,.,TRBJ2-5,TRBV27,TGTGCCAGCAGTTTGAGGCGAGGGTTTGAGACCCAGTACTTC,CASSLRRGFETQYF
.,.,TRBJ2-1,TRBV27,TGTGCCAGCAGTCCGGGACAACGCGCCTACAATGAGCAGTTCTTC,CASSPGQRAYNEQFF
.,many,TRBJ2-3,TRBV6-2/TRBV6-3,TGTGCCAGCACCCCCCCGGGACTTACAGATACGCAGTATTTT,CASTPPGLTDTQYF
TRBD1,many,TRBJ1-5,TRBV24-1,TGTGCCACCAGTCCGAGTACAGGGGGCCGTCTCAATCAGCCCCAGCATTTT,CATSPSTGGRLNQPQHF
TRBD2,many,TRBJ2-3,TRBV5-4,TGTGCCAGCAGCCTCCTAGCGGGAGAAGATACGCAGTATTTT,CASSLLAGEDTQYF
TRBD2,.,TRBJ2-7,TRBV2,TGTGCCAGCAGTACCTCGGGGGGCTACGAGCAGTACTTC,CASSTSGGYEQYF
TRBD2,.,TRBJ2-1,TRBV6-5,TGTACCAGCAGTTACTCTTCGGCTAGCGGGAGCAATGAGCAGTTCTTC,CTSSYSSASGSNEQFF
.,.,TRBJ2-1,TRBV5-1,TGCGCCAGCAGCTTGGCCTCCCAGGGGAATGAGCAGTTCTTC,CASSLASQGNEQFF
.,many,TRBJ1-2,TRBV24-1,TGTGCCACCAGTGATTTTAAGGGCTATGGCTACACCTTC,CATSDFKGYGYTF
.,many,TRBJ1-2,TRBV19,TGTGCCAGTAGTATGACAGCCTGGGAGGGAGGCTACACCTTC,CASSMTAWEGGYTF
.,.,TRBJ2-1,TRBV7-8,TGTGCCAGCAGCTTAGCGCTGTGGCTAGCTGATAATGAGCAGTTCTTC,CASSLALWLADNEQFF
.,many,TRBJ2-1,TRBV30,TGTGCCTGGAGTGAGTTTAGATCCAATGAGCAGTTCTTC,CAWSEFRSNEQFF
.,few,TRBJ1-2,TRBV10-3,TGTGCCATCAGTGAGTCAGGACTCCCGGCTGGCTCCTATGGCTACACCTTC,CAISESGLPAGSYGYTF
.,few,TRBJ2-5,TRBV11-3,TGTGCCAGCAGTCAAGACTGGGGAGAGACCCAGTACTTC,CASSQDWGETQYF
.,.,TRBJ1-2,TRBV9,TGTGCCAGCAGGAACAGGTTGACCGGTGGCTACACCTTC,CASRNRLTGGYTF
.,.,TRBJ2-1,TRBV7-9,TGTGCCAGCAGCTTACTAAGTGCTGGACACCGAGACTATGAGCAGTTCTTC,CASSLLSAGHRDYEQFF
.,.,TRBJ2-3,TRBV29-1,TGCAGCGTTGAAGATGGAGGGGGCGCGACCAGTAGCACAGATACGCAGTATTTT,CSVEDGGGATSSTDTQYF
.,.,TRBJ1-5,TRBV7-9,TGTGCCAGCAGCTTAAATAGGGGCGGATATAGCAATCAGCCCCAGCATTTT,CASSLNRGGYSNQPQHF
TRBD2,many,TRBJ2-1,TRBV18,TGTGCCAGCTCCCGGACTAGCGGGAATACGCTTGAGCAGTTCTTC,CASSRTSGNTLEQFF
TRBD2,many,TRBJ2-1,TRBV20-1,TGCAGTGCTAGGGATCCGGCTAGCGGGAGTAGGTTCAATGAGCAGTTCTTC,CSARDPASGSRFNEQFF
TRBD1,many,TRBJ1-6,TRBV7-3,TGTGCCAGCAGCTTAATGGGACAGGGGGCTAATTCACCCCTCCACTTT,CASSLMGQGANSPLHF
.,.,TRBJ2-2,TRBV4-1,TGCGCCAGCAGCCAAGCACGGACTGACACCGGGGAGCTGTTTTTT,CASSQARTDTGELFF
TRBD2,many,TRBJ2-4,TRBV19,TGTGCCAGTAGTATTGGTAGCGGGGGATACCTAGCCAAAAACATTCAGTACTTC,CASSIGSGGYLAKNIQYF
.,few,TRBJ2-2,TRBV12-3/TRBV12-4,TGTGCCAGCAGACCAATTCGCTCCCGTCGGGGATCCACCGGGGAGCTGTTTTTT,CASRPIRSRRGSTGELFF
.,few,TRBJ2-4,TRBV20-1,TGCAGTGCTAGACCGCGGGGAGGGGGAAACATTCAGTACTTC,CSARPRGGGNIQYF
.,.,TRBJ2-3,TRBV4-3,TGCGCCAGCAGCCAAGATCTCCGGGAAGATACGCAGTATTTT,CASSQDLREDTQYF